This is a list of T cell receptor beta chains from one sample in a study of PD-1 blockade in mismatch repair-deficient tumors. Assay: immunoSEQ multiplex PCR; the TCRdb copy retains only in-frame clones and omits some. Here the sample spans about 51,000 clones, 81% being singletons. Sequences were derived from peripheral blood, sampled approximately 18 weeks after starting pembrolizumab. The receptors stem from an adult with mismatch repair-deficient cancer. The conserved cysteine and the conserved F or W are not part of the CDR3 here.

cdr3_length | v_call | cdr3_aa
8 | TRBV2 | ASKYAEAF
12 | TRBV9 | ASSVAQGTNEQY
13 | TRBV6-5 | ASSYGGEITDTQY
13 | TRBV18 | ASSPPPTDSEGQY
11 | TRBV6-4 | ASGTGETDTQY
14 | TRBV18 | ASSVSAGGNTGELF
13 | TRBV14 | ASSQGLAGFGEQY
15 | TRBV21-1 | ASSASGPLAGKNIQY
14 | TRBV5-4 | ASSALRGRTTYEQY
14 | TRBV28 | ASSFPERSTNEKLF
13 | TRBV6-6 | ASRRDSPISYEQY
10 | TRBV11-3 | ASSLQGDEQY
18 | TRBV28 | ASSLWVIGTSGNSTDTQY
12 | TRBV28 | ASSFSPSSYEQY
14 | TRBV5-1 | ASSSGQPPSTDTQY
10 | TRBV5-6 | ASSLAGQKAF
8 | TRBV7-2 | ASSFYEQY
13 | TRBV18 | ASSPPSTQYNEQF
11 | TRBV11-2 | ASSLLAHNEQF
13 | TRBV2 | ASSEEQGRTGELF
12 | TRBV10-2 | ASNQGGFAGELF
13 | TRBV5-3 | ASSSDREYTDTQY
11 | TRBV30 | AWSVPGAPGAF
10 | TRBV7-2 | ASSQMGTEQY
14 | TRBV11-3 | ASSSSTSGSSDTQY
12 | TRBV7-6 | ASSSMDRGAEAF
13 | TRBV7-7 | ASSALGLGPNEQF
12 | TRBV5-4 | ASSLGQMNTEAF
13 | TRBV29-1 | SVEVVGGPRETQY
11 | TRBV10-2 | ASTMDRQETQY
13 | TRBV6-6 | ASSPSYISNQPQH
11 | TRBV19 | ASSRDVQETQY
13 | TRBV7-9 | ASSLGTGSRAEAF
13 | TRBV9 | ASSGMGLVSETQY
11 | TRBV7-3 | ASSLNPEGPQH
14 | TRBV7-2 | ASSLIAGTGYQPQH
14 | TRBV6-5 | ASSYFRSSVYNEQF
14 | TRBV4-1 | ASSQSMQGVNTEAF
11 | TRBV7-9 | ASSRGGLYEQY
12 | TRBV5-4 | ASSFLGLTDTQY
13 | TRBV5-4 | ASSLDPGGLDTQY
15 | TRBV5-4 | ASSSGLAGDSYNEQF
12 | TRBV9 | ASSTSGRATEQF
10 | TRBV11-1 | ASLGSRGGQF
14 | TRBV12-5 | ASGIPAGLGANVLT
11 | TRBV6-6 | ASTSGGGSGYT
15 | TRBV7-9 | ASSWLAGAERYNEQF